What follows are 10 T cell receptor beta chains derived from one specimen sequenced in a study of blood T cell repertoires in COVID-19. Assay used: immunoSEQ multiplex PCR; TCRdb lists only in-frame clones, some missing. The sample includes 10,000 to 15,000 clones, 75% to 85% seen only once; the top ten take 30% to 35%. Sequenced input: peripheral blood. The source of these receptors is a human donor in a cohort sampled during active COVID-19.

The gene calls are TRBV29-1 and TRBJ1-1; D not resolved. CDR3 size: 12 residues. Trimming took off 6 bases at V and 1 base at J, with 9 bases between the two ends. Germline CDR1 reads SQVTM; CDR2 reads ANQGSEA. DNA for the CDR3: TGCAGCGTGTCGAGTGGGAACACTGAAGCTTTCTTT. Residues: CSVSSGNTEAFF. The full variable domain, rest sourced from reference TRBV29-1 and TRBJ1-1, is SAVISQKPSRDICQRGTSLTIQCQVDSQVTMMFWYRQQPGQSLTLIATANQGSEATYESGFVIDKFPISRPNLTFSTLTVSNMSPEDSSIYLCSVSSGNTEAFFGQGTRLTVV.

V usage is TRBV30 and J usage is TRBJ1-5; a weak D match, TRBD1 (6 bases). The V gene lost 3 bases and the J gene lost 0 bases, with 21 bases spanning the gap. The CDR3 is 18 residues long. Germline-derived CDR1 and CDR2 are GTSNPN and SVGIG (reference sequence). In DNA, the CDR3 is TGTGCCTGGAGCCCCCGACAGGAGTGGGTCTATAGCAATCAGCCCCAGCATTTT. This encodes CAWSPRQEWVYSNQPQHF. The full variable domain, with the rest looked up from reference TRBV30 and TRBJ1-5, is SQTIHQWPATLVQPVGSPLSLECTVEGTSNPNLYWYRQAAGRGLQLLFYSVGIGQISSEVPQNLSASRPQDRQFILSSKKLLLSDSGFYLCAWSPRQEWVYSNQPQHFGDGTRLSIL.

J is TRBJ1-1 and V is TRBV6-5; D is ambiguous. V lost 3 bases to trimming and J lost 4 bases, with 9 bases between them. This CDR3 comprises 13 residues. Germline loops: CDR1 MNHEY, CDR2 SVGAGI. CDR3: CASSYSMVTEAFF. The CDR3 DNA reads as TGTGCCAGCAGTTATAGTATGGTCACTGAAGCTTTCTTT.

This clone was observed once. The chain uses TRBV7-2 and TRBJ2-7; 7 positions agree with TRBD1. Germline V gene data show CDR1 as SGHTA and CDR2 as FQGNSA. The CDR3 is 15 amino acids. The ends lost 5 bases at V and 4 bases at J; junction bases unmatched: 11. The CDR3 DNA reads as TGTGCCAGCAGCCCACAGGACAGGAGGAAGTACGAGCAGTACTTC. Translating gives CASSPQDRRKYEQYF.

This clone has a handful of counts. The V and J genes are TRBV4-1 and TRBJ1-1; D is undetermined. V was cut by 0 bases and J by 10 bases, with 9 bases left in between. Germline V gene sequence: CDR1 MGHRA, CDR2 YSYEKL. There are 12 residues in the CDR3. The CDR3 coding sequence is TGCGCCAGCAGCCAAGAATCAGGCCCAGCTTTCTTT. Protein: CASSQESGPAFF.

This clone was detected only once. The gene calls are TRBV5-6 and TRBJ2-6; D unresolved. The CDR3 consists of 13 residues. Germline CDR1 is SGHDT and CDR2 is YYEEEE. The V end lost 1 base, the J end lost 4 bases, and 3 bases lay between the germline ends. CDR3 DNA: TGTGCCAGCAGCTTGTCGGGGGCCAACGTCCTGACTTTC. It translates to CASSLSGANVLTF. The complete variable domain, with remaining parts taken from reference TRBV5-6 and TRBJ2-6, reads DAGVTQSPTHLIKTRGQQVTLRCSPKSGHDTVSWYQQALGQGPQFIFQYYEEEERQRGNFPDRFSGHQFPNYSSELNVNALLLGDSALYLCASSLSGANVLTFGAGSRLTVL.

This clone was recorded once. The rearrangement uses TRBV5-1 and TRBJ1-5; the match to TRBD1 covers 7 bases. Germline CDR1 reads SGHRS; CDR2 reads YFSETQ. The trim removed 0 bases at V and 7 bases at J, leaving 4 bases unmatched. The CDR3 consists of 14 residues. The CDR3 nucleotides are TGCGCCAGCAGCTTGGGGGCAGGGGGACAGCCCCAGCATTTT. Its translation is CASSLGAGGQPQHF.

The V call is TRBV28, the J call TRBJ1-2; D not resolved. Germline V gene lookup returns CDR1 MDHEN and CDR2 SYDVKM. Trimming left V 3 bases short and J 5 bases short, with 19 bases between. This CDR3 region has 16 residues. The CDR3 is CASSFPSGLGSYGYTF. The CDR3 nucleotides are TGTGCCAGCAGTTTTCCCTCGGGGTTAGGCTCATATGGCTACACCTTC.

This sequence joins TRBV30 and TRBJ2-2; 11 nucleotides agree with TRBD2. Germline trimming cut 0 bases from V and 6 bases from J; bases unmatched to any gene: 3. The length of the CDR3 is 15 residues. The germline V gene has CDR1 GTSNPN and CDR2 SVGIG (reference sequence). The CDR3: CAWSVDSGGAGELFF. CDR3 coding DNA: TGTGCCTGGAGTGTGGATAGCGGGGGGGCCGGGGAGCTGTTTTTT.

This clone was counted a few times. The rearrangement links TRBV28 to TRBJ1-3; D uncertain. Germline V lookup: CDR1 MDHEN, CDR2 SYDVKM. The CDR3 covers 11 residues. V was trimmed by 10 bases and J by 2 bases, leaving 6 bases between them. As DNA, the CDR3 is TGTGCCACTGGGCCTGGAAACACCATATATTTT. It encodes CATGPGNTIYF.